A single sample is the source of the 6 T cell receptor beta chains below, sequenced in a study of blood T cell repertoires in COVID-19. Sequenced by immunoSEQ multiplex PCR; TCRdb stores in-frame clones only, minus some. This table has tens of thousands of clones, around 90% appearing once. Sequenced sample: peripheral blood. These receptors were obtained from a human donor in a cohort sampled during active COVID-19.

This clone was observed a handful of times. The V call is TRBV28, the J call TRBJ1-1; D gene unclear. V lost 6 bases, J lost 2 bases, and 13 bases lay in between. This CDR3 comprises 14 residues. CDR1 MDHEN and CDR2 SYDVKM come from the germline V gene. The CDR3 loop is CASRLYKLNTEAFF. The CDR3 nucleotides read TGTGCCAGCAGGCTATATAAGCTAAACACTGAAGCTTTCTTT.

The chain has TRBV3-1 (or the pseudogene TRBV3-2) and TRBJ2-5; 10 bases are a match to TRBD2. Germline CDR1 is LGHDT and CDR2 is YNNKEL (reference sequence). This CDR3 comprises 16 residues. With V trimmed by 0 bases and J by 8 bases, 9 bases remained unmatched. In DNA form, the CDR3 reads TGTGCCAGCAGCCAAGAAGTCTCTAGCGGGGGAGGCACCCAGTACTTC. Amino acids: CASSQEVSSGGGTQYF.

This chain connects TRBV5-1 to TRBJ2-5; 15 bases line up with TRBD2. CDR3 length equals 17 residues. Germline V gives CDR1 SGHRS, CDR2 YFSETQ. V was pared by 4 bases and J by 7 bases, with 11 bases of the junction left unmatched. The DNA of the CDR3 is TGCGCCAGCAGCCCTGGGACTAGCGGGGGGCCCGGGTCGACCCAGTACTTC. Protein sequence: CASSPGTSGGPGSTQYF.

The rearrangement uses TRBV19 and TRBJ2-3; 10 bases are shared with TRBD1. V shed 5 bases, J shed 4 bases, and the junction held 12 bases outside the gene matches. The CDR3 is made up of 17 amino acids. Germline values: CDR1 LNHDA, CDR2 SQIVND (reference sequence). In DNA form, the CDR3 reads TGTGCCAGTAGTGCCATCCTGGGACAGGGGAAAGCAGATACGCAGTATTTT. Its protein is CASSAILGQGKADTQYF.

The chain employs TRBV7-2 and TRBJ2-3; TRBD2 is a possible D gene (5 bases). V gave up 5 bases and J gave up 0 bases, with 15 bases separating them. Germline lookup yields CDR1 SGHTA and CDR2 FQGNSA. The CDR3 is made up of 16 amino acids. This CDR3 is CASSPSWRASTDTQYF. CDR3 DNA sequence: TGTGCCAGCAGCCCGTCTTGGCGGGCTAGCACAGATACGCAGTATTTT.

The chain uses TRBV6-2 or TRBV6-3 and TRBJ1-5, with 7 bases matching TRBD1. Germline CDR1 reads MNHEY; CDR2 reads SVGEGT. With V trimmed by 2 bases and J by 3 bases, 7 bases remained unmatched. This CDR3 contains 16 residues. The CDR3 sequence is CASSYTRQGYNQPQHF. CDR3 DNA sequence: TGTGCCAGCAGTTACACCCGACAGGGTTACAATCAGCCCCAGCATTTT.